This TCR beta chain is from a study of T cells in Graves' hyperthyroidism and ophthalmopathy. Researchers amplified the TCR beta CDR3 regions from RNA transcripts. During a first-round RT-PCR of the TCR CDR3, the HTBI primer set was used. TCRdb ran MiXCR on the multiplex PCR reads and lists one entry per CDR3 protein. The sample lists about 760,000 distinct CDR3 sequences; 30% to 40% were seen once. This clonotype was seen at least ten times. The CDR3 sequence is 15 residues long. Looked up from germline, CDR1 is WNHNN and CDR2 is SYGVQD (reference sequence). Trimming shortened V by 9 bases and J by 0 bases, and 15 bases separated the two germline ends.

The sequenced material came from blood. The TCR comes from a woman in her thirties or forties with Graves' hyperthyroidism. The chain couples TRBV10-1 to TRBJ1-3; perhaps TRBD1 as D (5 bases). DNA for the CDR3: TGCGCCAGGAGGGGACGGCGGTCCTCTGGAAACACCATATATTTT. Translation: CARRGRRSSGNTIYF.